This is a list of T cell receptor beta chains from one sample in a study of blood T cell repertoires in COVID-19. Clones were sequenced by immunoSEQ multiplex PCR, and TCRdb holds only the in-frame ones, with some missing. In the table there are about 83,000 clones, 86% of which are singletons. Material for sequencing was peripheral blood. The receptors were gathered from a man between 45 and 60 years old with active COVID-19. CDR3s include the opening cysteine and the closing phenylalanine or tryptophan. D genes are given only for firm matches. Not all rows give a size; the values are once, few, many and, for expanded clones, a class.

j_gene: TRBJ2-5
v_gene: TRBV11-3
abundance: .
d_gene: TRBD1
CDR3nt: TGTGCCAGCAGCGCAGGGTCCGGGACAGGGGGCGACCAGTACTTC
CDR3aa: CASSAGSGTGGDQYF

j_gene: TRBJ1-5
v_gene: TRBV6-5
abundance: .
d_gene: TRBD1
CDR3nt: TGTGCCAGCAGTACAGGGGAGCCCCAGCATTTT
CDR3aa: CASSTGEPQHF

j_gene: TRBJ2-1
v_gene: TRBV24-1
abundance: .
d_gene: .
CDR3nt: TGTGCCACCAGTGTACGAGATGAGCAGTTCTTC
CDR3aa: CATSVRDEQFF

j_gene: TRBJ1-1
v_gene: TRBV29-1
abundance: .
d_gene: TRBD1
CDR3nt: TGCAGCGTTGAGGGACAGGGAGGGTCTGAAGCTTTCTTT
CDR3aa: CSVEGQGGSEAFF

j_gene: TRBJ2-7
v_gene: TRBV6-6
abundance: many
d_gene: .
CDR3nt: TGTGCCAGCAGTTACTCGAGGGGGACGTACGAGCAGTACTTC
CDR3aa: CASSYSRGTYEQYF

j_gene: TRBJ2-1
v_gene: TRBV10-1
abundance: .
d_gene: TRBD1
CDR3nt: TGCGCCAGCGCCCTTCCCTATGGCCCGGGGACAGGGGGCAATGAGCAGTTCTTC
CDR3aa: CASALPYGPGTGGNEQFF

j_gene: TRBJ1-2
v_gene: TRBV29-1
abundance: few
d_gene: .
CDR3nt: TGCAGCGTTGAAGATTGGACAAAACACTATGGCTACACCTTC
CDR3aa: CSVEDWTKHYGYTF

j_gene: TRBJ2-6
v_gene: TRBV7-3
abundance: .
d_gene: TRBD1
CDR3nt: TGTGCCAGCAGTGGACAGGCCAACTCTGGGGCCAACGTCCTGACTTTC
CDR3aa: CASSGQANSGANVLTF

j_gene: TRBJ1-4
v_gene: TRBV6-5
abundance: .
d_gene: TRBD1
CDR3nt: TGTGCCAGCTCCTATAGGGGGCAAGGGGTGGAAAAACTGTTTTTT
CDR3aa: CASSYRGQGVEKLFF

j_gene: TRBJ1-3
v_gene: TRBV19
abundance: .
d_gene: .
CDR3nt: TGTGCCAGTAGTATGGCGGGCACCTCTGGAAACACCATATATTTT
CDR3aa: CASSMAGTSGNTIYF

j_gene: TRBJ1-5
v_gene: TRBV5-5
abundance: few
d_gene: TRBD1
CDR3nt: TGTGCCAGCAGCTCGGGACAGGCCAACTTCCAGCCCCAGCATTTT
CDR3aa: CASSSGQANFQPQHF

j_gene: TRBJ1-1
v_gene: TRBV15
abundance: .
d_gene: .
CDR3nt: TGTGCCACCAGCAGAGAGTGGGATGACGGGGGGCGATGGTTGAACACTGAAGCTTTCTTT
CDR3aa: CATSREWDDGGRWLNTEAFF

j_gene: TRBJ1-6
v_gene: TRBV28
abundance: .
d_gene: .
CDR3nt: TGTGCCAGCAGACCAAACAGGGTGAGCGACTCACCCCTCCACTTT
CDR3aa: CASRPNRVSDSPLHF

j_gene: TRBJ1-2
v_gene: TRBV5-1
abundance: .
d_gene: .
CDR3nt: TGCGCCAGCAGCTTAAGAGGGATAGGCTATGGCTACACCTTC
CDR3aa: CASSLRGIGYGYTF

j_gene: TRBJ1-6
v_gene: TRBV30
abundance: .
d_gene: .
CDR3nt: TGTGCCCAGAGCGGGGGCACTCATTCACCCCTCCACTTT
CDR3aa: CAQSGGTHSPLHF